What follows are 27 T cell receptor beta chains derived from one specimen sequenced in a study of Graves' ophthalmopathy and Graves' hyperthyroidism. Amplification from RNA transcripts yielded the TCR beta CDR3 regions. Following a first-round RT-PCR that used HTBI primers, a second-round multiplex PCR was carried out. One entry per CDR3 protein, called by TCRdb with MiXCR from the multiplex PCR reads. In the table there are about 370,000 distinct CDR3 sequences, around 18% of which are singletons. The sequenced material came from peripheral blood. The receptor source for this set is a woman aged 18-29 years with Graves' ophthalmopathy.

The sample holds many counts of this clonotype. The chain joins TRBV7-2 to TRBJ1-5; D is unresolved. V lost 5 bases to trimming and J lost 5 bases, with 16 bases between them. CDR1 is SGHTA and CDR2 is FQGNSA in the germline V gene. This CDR3 comprises 15 residues. Here the CDR3 reads CASSLGPAKDQPQHF. The CDR3 DNA is TGTGCCAGCAGCCTTGGACCGGCCAAGGATCAGCCCCAGCATTTT. Complete variable domain (other parts from reference TRBV7-2 and TRBJ1-5): GAGVSQSPSNKVTEKGKDVELRCDPISGHTALYWYRQSLGQGLEFLIYFQGNSAPDKSGLPSDRFSAERTGGSVSTLTIQRTQQEDSAVYLCASSLGPAKDQPQHFGDGTRLSIL.

This clonotype was counted at least ten times. The chain uses TRBV27 and TRBJ2-7, with D uncertain. CDR3 size: 14 residues. CDR1 and CDR2 from the germline V gene are MNHEY and SMNVEV (reference sequence). Deletions cut 2 bases from V and 0 bases from J, with 8 bases between. The CDR3 region is CASSLEANSYEQYF. CDR3 DNA: TGTGCCAGCAGTTTAGAGGCAAACTCCTACGAGCAGTACTTC.

In this sample, this clonotype turned up many times. The gene calls are TRBV20-1 and TRBJ2-7; D possibly matches TRBD1 or TRBD2 (5 bases each). The CDR3 is 17 residues long. Germline assignment: CDR1 DFQATT and CDR2 SNEGSKA (reference sequence). V dropped 0 bases and J dropped 9 bases, with 27 bases sitting between them. The DNA of the CDR3 is TGCAGTGCTAGAGAGGGCAGTTTCTCGGGGCTTAAGGGTTTGCAGTACTTC. Translated: CSAREGSFSGLKGLQYF.

This clonotype has a count of ten or more. The chain is built from TRBV29-1 and TRBJ2-7, with a possible D match to TRBD1 (5 bases). V gave up 6 bases and J gave up 6 bases, with 18 bases separating them. The CDR3 runs to 13 residues. Germline V lookup: CDR1 SQVTM, CDR2 ANQGSEA. Here the CDR3 reads CSVRASFKGEQYF. CDR3 nucleotides: TGCAGCGTCAGGGCCTCCTTCAAAGGCGAGCAGTACTTC.

This clonotype was recorded many times. The V call is TRBV6-2 or TRBV6-3, the J call TRBJ2-5; the D gene is possibly TRBD1 (6 bases). Deletions cut 5 bases from V and 5 bases from J, with 30 bases between. Germline V gene sequence: CDR1 MNHEY, CDR2 SVGEGT. The CDR3 contains 19 residues. The CDR3 protein is CASSPLVPQGWYDEETQYF. In DNA form, the CDR3 reads TGTGCCAGCAGTCCCCTAGTCCCCCAGGGGTGGTACGATGAGGAGACCCAGTACTTC.

In this sample, this clonotype turned up many times. V usage is TRBV24-1 and J usage is TRBJ1-2, with D perhaps matching TRBD1 (6 bases). In germline, CDR1 is KGHDR, CDR2 SFDVKD. V was trimmed by 3 bases and J by 4 bases, leaving 17 bases between them. This CDR3 is built from 16 residues. CDR3 nucleotide sequence: TGTGCCACCAGTGATCACCGGGACAACCGAATCTATGGCTACACCTTC. It translates to CATSDHRDNRIYGYTF.

This clonotype was seen ten or more times. The chain recombines TRBV5-1 with TRBJ2-5; the match to TRBD2 covers 11 bases. Trimming cost V 5 bases and J 4 bases; bases outside gene matches: 4. This CDR3 region has 14 residues. Germline-derived CDR1 and CDR2 are SGHRS and YFSETQ. CDR3 coding DNA: TGCGCCAGCAGAACTAGCGGGGGTTCAGAGACCCAGTACTTC. Translated: CASRTSGGSETQYF.

In its sample, this clonotype was seen many times. The chain uses TRBV11-1 and TRBJ2-4; TRBD1 matches 7 bases. V gave up 5 bases and J gave up 2 bases; unmatched junction bases: 12. CDR1 and CDR2 from the germline V gene are SGHAT and FQDESV (reference sequence). The CDR3 is 17 amino acids. The CDR3 DNA sequence: TGTGCCAGCAGCCCACAGGGGACACCGGTCACCAAAAACATTCAGTACTTC. Amino acids: CASSPQGTPVTKNIQYF.

The chain uses TRBV11-2 and TRBJ2-7; no clear D. This CDR3 has 13 amino acids. Per the germline V gene, CDR1 is SGHAT and CDR2 is FQNNGV. Trimming removed 6 bases from V and 7 bases from J, with 16 bases in between. The CDR3 loop is CASSSTETPEQYF. As DNA, the CDR3 is TGTGCCAGCAGTAGCACGGAGACTCCTGAGCAGTACTTC.

This clonotype was seen a handful of times. This sequence joins TRBV9 and TRBJ1-5; D call uncertain. Trimming stripped 0 bases from V and 1 base from J, with 5 bases between. Germline CDR1 is SGDLS and CDR2 is YYNGEE. The CDR3 length is 14 residues. This chain's CDR3 is CASSVAPSNQPQHF. The DNA of the CDR3 is TGTGCCAGCAGCGTAGCCCCCAGCAATCAGCCCCAGCATTTT.

This clonotype was counted at least ten times. V is TRBV5-4 and J is TRBJ1-1; 11 bases agree with TRBD1. Germline V gives CDR1 SGHNT, CDR2 YYREEE (reference sequence). With V trimmed by 4 bases and J by 5 bases, 7 bases remained unmatched. CDR3 size: 15 residues. The CDR3 is CASSTGTGGWTEAFF. The CDR3 bases are TGTGCCAGCAGCACGGGGACAGGGGGGTGGACTGAAGCTTTCTTT.

V gene TRBV6-2 or TRBV6-3 combines with J gene TRBJ2-7; the match to TRBD2 covers 10 bases. Per the germline V gene, CDR1 is MNHEY and CDR2 is SVGEGT. V shed 4 bases, J shed 7 bases, and the junction held 4 bases outside the gene matches. The CDR3 contains 13 residues. CDR3 sequence (DNA): TGTGCCAGCAGTTCCCTAGCGGGAGTGGAGCAGTACTTC. It is translated as CASSSLAGVEQYF.

In its sample, this clonotype was seen many times. This sequence joins TRBV6-1 and TRBJ1-5, with unresolved D. The length of the CDR3 is 13 residues. Trimming pared 8 bases from V and 5 bases from J, leaving 13 bases between. The germline gives CDR1 MNHNS, CDR2 SASEGT. CDR3 region: CASGTNVDQPQHF. For the CDR3, the DNA is TGTGCCAGCGGAACCAACGTGGATCAGCCCCAGCATTTT.

This clonotype was picked up a small number of times. The J gene is TRBJ1-5, the V gene TRBV11-2, with D perhaps TRBD1 (6 bases). The V and J ends lost 5 bases and 4 bases respectively, with 18 bases between them. Germline-derived CDR1 and CDR2 are SGHAT and FQNNGV. The CDR3 runs to 16 residues. The CDR3 DNA follows: TGTGCCAGCAGCCCTTATGGGTGGGACACTAATCAGCCCCAGCATTTT. Residues: CASSPYGWDTNQPQHF. Based on the CDR3 plus reference TRBV11-2 and TRBJ1-5, the full variable domain is EAGVAQSPRYKIIEKRQSVAFWCNPISGHATLYWYQQILGQGPKLLIQFQNNGVVDDSQLPKDRFSAERLKGVDSTLKIQPAKLEDSAVYLCASSPYGWDTNQPQHFGDGTRLSIL.

This clonotype came up many times. The genes are TRBV7-8 and TRBJ2-5; 7 bases match TRBD2. CDR3 length: 17 amino acids. From germline, CDR1 is SGHVS and CDR2 FQNEAQ. Trimming at V came to 4 bases and at J to 1 base, leaving 12 bases not matched to a gene. The CDR3 sequence: CASSYPWWEGFQETQYF. CDR3 bases: TGTGCCAGCAGCTACCCCTGGTGGGAGGGGTTCCAAGAGACCCAGTACTTC.

This clonotype has at least ten counts. This chain links TRBV18 with TRBJ1-3; no firm D call. V was cut by 3 bases and J by 4 bases, with 13 bases left in between. The length of the CDR3 is 15 residues. Germline loops: CDR1 KGHSH, CDR2 LQKENI. In DNA form, the CDR3 reads TGTGCCAGCTCACCTCTGGCAGAAAACGGAAACACCATATATTTT. Residues: CASSPLAENGNTIYF.

The table lists this clonotype with a few counts. J is TRBJ1-5 and V is TRBV28; D gene uncertain. V was pared by 3 bases and J by 0 bases, with 9 bases between. The germline V gene has CDR1 MDHEN and CDR2 SYDVKM. This CDR3 is built from 15 residues. The CDR3 region is CASSFHPISNQPQHF. CDR3 in DNA: TGTGCCAGCAGTTTTCATCCGATTAGCAATCAGCCCCAGCATTTT.

This clonotype was counted many times. This sequence joins TRBV19 and TRBJ1-1; no clear D gene. V was clipped by 7 bases and J by 1 base, with 13 bases between them. This CDR3 is 14 amino acids long. Per the germline V gene, CDR1 is LNHDA and CDR2 is SQIVND (reference sequence). The DNA for the CDR3 is TGTGCCAGTACGACCCGTGAAACGAACACTGAAGCTTTCTTT. It codes for CASTTRETNTEAFF.

This clonotype was counted at least ten times. The gene calls are TRBV5-5 and TRBJ1-2; 9 bases line up with TRBD1. The CDR3 spans 15 residues. Germline CDR1 reads SGHKS; CDR2 reads YYEKEE (reference sequence). V gave up 3 bases and J gave up 3 bases; unmatched junction bases: 6. This chain's CDR3 is CASSWTGESDYGYTF. The CDR3 DNA reads TGTGCCAGCAGCTGGACAGGGGAAAGCGACTATGGCTACACCTTC.

This clonotype was counted at least ten times. The chain uses TRBV9 and TRBJ1-1, with TRBD1 as a possible D gene (5 bases). Germline assignment: CDR1 SGDLS and CDR2 YYNGEE. Trimming cost V 5 bases and J 1 base, with 12 bases left between them. The CDR3 has 14 residues. The CDR3 DNA sequence: TGTGCCAGCAGTCTGAGCGGACAGAACACTGAAGCTTTCTTT. This translates into CASSLSGQNTEAFF.

This clonotype came up many times. V usage is TRBV11-2 and J usage is TRBJ2-7; D not resolved. CDR1 is SGHAT, CDR2 FQNNGV, per germline. V lost 2 bases and J lost 4, with 9 bases in between. The CDR3 consists of 13 residues. Here the CDR3 DNA reads TGTGCCAGCAGCTTAAACCTTATATACGAGCAGTACTTC. This translates into CASSLNLIYEQYF.

The chain joins TRBV6-1 to TRBJ2-7, with TRBD1 as a possible D gene (6 bases). The CDR3 consists of 15 residues. V was pared by 1 base and J by 4 bases, with 14 bases between. CDR1 and CDR2 (germline): MNHNS, SASEGT. This CDR3 reads CASSEEGIRGYEQYF. CDR3 sequence (DNA): TGTGCCAGCAGTGAAGAAGGAATCAGGGGTTACGAGCAGTACTTC.

J is TRBJ1-1 and V is TRBV12-3 or TRBV12-4, with D perhaps matching TRBD1 (5 bases). With 3 bases removed from V and 6 bases from J, the gap between germline ends came to 17 bases. The CDR3 has 15 residues. CDR3 in amino acids: CASSFSQGWGAEAFF. CDR3 bases: TGTGCCAGCAGTTTTTCCCAGGGCTGGGGAGCTGAAGCTTTCTTT.

This clonotype was counted ten times or more. The chain employs TRBV9 and TRBJ2-7, with D perhaps being TRBD1 or TRBD2 (5 bases each). The CDR3 is made up of 14 amino acids. CDR1 is SGDLS, CDR2 YYNGEE, per germline. Trimming took 3 bases from V and 4 from J, leaving 14 bases between them. CDR3 amino acids: CASSAGDRSYEQYF. The CDR3 DNA sequence: TGTGCCAGCAGCGCCGGGGACCGCTCGTACGAGCAGTACTTC.

The V call is TRBV6-2 or TRBV6-3, the J call TRBJ2-7; perhaps TRBD2 as D (6 bases). The germline V gene has CDR1 MNHEY and CDR2 SVGEGT. This CDR3 is built from 15 residues. V lost 7 bases, J lost 2 bases, and 18 bases lay in between. The DNA of the CDR3 is TGTGCCAGCAACCCTCAAGGCGGGGAGGCCTACGAGCAGTACTTC. Translating gives CASNPQGGEAYEQYF.

This clonotype was seen at least ten times. The gene calls are TRBV6-2 or TRBV6-3 and TRBJ2-7, with a weak D call TRBD2 (6 bases). The germline gives CDR1 MNHEY, CDR2 SVGEGT. This CDR3 spans 15 amino acids. Deletions cut 2 bases from V and 0 bases from J, with 11 bases between. CDR3 residues: CASSYPGLASYEQYF. CDR3 coding DNA: TGTGCCAGCAGTTACCCGGGACTCGCCTCCTACGAGCAGTACTTC.

Worth noting for this clonotype: A much larger clonotype is one base distant, so this may be a read error. The chain links TRBV20-1 to TRBJ2-2; D is unclear. Germline values: CDR1 DFQATT, CDR2 SNEGSKA (reference sequence). V was shortened by 5 bases and J by 6 bases, with 10 bases between the two germline ends. CDR3 length: 12 amino acids. In DNA form, the CDR3 reads TGCAGTGCTGACAATGCGGCCGGGGAGCTGTTTTTT. Translated: CSADNAAGELFF.